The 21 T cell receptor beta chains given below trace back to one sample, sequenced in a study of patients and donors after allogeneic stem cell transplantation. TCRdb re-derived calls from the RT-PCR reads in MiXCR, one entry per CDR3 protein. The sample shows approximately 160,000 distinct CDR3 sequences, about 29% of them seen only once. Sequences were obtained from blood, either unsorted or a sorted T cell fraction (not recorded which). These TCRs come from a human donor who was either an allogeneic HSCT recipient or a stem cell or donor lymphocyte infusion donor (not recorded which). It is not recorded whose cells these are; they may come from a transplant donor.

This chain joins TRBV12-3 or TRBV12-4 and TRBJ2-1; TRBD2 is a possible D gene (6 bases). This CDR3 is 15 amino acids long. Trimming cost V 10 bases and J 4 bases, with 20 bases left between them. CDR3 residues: CATTTREPLYNEQFF. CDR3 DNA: TGTGCCACTACTACCCGGGAGCCCCTTTACAATGAGCAGTTCTTC.

The CDR3 loop is CASSQDWGRETQYF. The CDR3 bases are TGCGCCAGCAGCCAAGATTGGGGTCGGGAGACCCAGTACTTC. V gene TRBV4-3 combines with J gene TRBJ2-5; D gene unclear. The CDR3 has 14 amino acids. Trimming removed 0 bases at V and 5 bases at J, with 10 bases between. CDR1 is LGHNA, CDR2 YSLEER, per germline.

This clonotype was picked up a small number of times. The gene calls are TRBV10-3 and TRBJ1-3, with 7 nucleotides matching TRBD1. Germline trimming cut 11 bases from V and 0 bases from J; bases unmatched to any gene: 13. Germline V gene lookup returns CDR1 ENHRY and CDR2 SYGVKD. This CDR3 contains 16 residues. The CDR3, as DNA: TGTGCCCCTTCTCCGGGACAGATGAGCTCTGGAAACACCATATATTTT. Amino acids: CAPSPGQMSSGNTIYF.

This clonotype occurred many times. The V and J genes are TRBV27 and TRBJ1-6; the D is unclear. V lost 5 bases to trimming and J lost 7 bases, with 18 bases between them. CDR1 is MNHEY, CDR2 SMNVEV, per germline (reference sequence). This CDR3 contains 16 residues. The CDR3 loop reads CASSPPTGIGNSPLHF. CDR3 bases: TGTGCCAGCAGTCCCCCAACGGGCATAGGGAATTCACCCCTCCACTTT.

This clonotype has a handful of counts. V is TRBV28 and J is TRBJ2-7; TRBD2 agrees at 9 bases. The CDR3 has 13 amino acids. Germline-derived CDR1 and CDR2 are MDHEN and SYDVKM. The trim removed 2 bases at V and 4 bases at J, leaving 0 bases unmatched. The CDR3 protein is CASSLAGGYEQYF. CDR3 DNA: TGTGCCAGCAGTTTAGCGGGAGGGTACGAGCAGTACTTC.

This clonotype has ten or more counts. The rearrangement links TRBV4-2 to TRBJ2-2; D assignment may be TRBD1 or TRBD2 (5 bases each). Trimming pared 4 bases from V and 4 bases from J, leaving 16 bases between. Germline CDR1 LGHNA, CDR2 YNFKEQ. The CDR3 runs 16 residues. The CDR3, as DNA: TGTGCCAGCAGCCCCCGGACAAGAGGGAGCACCGGGGAGCTGTTTTTT. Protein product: CASSPRTRGSTGELFF.

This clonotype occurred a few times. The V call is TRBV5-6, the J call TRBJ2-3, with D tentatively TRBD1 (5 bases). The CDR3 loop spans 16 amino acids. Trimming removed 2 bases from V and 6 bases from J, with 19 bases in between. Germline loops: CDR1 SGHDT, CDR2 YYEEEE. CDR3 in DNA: TGTGCCAGCAGCTTTGATTTCAGGGTTGTTCAGGATACGCAGTATTTT. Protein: CASSFDFRVVQDTQYF.

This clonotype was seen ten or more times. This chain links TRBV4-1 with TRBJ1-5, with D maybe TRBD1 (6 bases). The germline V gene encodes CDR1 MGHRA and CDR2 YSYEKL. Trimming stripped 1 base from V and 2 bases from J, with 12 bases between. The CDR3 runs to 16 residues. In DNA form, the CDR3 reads TGCGCCAGCAGCCAAGGAACAGGGTTGGGCAATCAGCCCCAGCATTTT. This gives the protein CASSQGTGLGNQPQHF.

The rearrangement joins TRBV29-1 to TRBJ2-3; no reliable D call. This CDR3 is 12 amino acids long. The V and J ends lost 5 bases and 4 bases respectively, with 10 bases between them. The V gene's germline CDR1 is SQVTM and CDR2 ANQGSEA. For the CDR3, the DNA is TGCAGCGTTAAGGGTAGCTCAGATACGCAGTATTTT. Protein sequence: CSVKGSSDTQYF.

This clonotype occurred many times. The CDR3 DNA follows: TGTGCCACCCGTCGGGGGTCTGAAGCTTTCTTT. Its translation: CATRRGSEAFF. V and J are TRBV24-1 and TRBJ1-1; tentative D call: TRBD1 (5 bases). The ends were cut back, 9 bases at V and 6 bases at J, with 10 bases in the middle. Per the germline V gene, CDR1 is KGHDR and CDR2 is SFDVKD. This CDR3 comprises 11 residues.

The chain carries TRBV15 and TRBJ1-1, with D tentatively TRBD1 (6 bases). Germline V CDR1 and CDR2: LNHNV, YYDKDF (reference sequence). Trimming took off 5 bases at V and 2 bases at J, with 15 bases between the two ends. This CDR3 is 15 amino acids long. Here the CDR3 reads CATSPIPGVNTEAFF. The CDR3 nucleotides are TGTGCCACCAGCCCAATCCCAGGGGTCAACACTGAAGCTTTCTTT.

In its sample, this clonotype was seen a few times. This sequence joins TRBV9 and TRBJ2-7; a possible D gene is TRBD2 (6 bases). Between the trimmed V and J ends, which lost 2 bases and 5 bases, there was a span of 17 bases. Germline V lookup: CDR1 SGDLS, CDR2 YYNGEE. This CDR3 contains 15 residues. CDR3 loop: CASSVGSGGAHEQYF. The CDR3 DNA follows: TGTGCCAGCAGCGTGGGCAGCGGAGGGGCCCACGAGCAGTACTTC.

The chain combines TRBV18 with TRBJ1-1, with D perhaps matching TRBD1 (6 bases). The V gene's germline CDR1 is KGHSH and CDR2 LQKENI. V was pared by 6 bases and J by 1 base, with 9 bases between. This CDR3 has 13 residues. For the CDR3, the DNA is TGTGCCAGCTCGAAAGGGGGGAACACTGAAGCTTTCTTT. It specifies CASSKGGNTEAFF. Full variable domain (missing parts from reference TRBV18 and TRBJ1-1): NAGVMQNPRHLVRRRGQEARLRCSPMKGHSHVYWYRQLPEEGLKFMVYLQKENIIDESGMPKERFSAEFPKEGPSILRIQQVVRGDSAAYFCASSKGGNTEAFFGQGTRLTVV.

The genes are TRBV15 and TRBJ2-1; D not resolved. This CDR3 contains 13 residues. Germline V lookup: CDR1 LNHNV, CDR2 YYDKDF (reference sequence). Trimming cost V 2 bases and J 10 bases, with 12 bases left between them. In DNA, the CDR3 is TGTGCCACCAGCAGACTACCGTTCTCAGAGCAGTTCTTC. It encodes CATSRLPFSEQFF.

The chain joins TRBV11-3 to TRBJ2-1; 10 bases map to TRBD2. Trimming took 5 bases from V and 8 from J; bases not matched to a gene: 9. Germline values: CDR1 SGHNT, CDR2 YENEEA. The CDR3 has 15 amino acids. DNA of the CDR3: TGTGCCAGCAGCCCCAGCGGGAGGGCCCGGGATGAGCAGTTCTTC. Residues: CASSPSGRARDEQFF. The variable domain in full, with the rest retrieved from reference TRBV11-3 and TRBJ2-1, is EAGVVQSPRYKIIEKKQPVAFWCNPISGHNTLYWYLQNLGQGPELLIRYENEEAVDDSQLPKDRFSAERLKGVDSTLKIQPAELGDSAVYLCASSPSGRARDEQFFGPGTRLTVL.

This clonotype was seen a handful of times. The CDR3 sequence: CASSLFEDQPQHF. For the CDR3, the DNA is TGTGCCAGCAGCTTATTCGAAGATCAGCCCCAGCATTTT. V is TRBV7-9 and J is TRBJ1-5; D is uncertain. The V gene lost 2 bases and the J gene lost 5 bases, with 7 bases spanning the gap. The CDR3 totals 13 residues. Looked up from germline, CDR1 is SEHNR and CDR2 is FQNEAQ (reference sequence).

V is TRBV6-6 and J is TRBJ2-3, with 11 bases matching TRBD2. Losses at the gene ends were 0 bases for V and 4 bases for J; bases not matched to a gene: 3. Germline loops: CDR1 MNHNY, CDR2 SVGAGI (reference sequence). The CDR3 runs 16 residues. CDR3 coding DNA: TGTGCCAGCAGTTACTCAAGTAGCGGGAGGGCAGATACGCAGTATTTT. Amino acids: CASSYSSSGRADTQYF.

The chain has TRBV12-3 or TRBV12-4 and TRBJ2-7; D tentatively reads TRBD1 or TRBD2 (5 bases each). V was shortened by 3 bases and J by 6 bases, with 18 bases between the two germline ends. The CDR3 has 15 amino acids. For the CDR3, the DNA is TGTGCCAGCAGTTTCAGGGCCTCGGGGCTGAGCGAGCAGTACTTC. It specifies CASSFRASGLSEQYF.

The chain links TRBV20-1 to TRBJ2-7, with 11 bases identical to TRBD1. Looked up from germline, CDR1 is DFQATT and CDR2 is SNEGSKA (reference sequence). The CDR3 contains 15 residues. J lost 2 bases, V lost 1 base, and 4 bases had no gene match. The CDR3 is CSARAGQGATYEQYF. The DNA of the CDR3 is TGCAGTGCTAGAGCCGGACAGGGGGCTACCTACGAGCAGTACTTC.

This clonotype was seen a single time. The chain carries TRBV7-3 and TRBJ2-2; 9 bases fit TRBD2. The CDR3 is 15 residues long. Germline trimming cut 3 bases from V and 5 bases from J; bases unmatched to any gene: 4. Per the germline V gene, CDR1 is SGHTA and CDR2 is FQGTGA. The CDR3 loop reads CASSLGLANTGELFF. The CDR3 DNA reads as TGTGCCAGCAGCTTGGGACTAGCCAATACCGGGGAGCTGTTTTTT.

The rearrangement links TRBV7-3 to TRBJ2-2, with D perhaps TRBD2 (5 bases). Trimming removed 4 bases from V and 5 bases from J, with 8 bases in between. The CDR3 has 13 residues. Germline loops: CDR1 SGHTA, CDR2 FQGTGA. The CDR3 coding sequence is TGTGCCAGCAGCTCAACTAGTACCGGGGAGCTGTTTTTT. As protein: CASSSTSTGELFF.